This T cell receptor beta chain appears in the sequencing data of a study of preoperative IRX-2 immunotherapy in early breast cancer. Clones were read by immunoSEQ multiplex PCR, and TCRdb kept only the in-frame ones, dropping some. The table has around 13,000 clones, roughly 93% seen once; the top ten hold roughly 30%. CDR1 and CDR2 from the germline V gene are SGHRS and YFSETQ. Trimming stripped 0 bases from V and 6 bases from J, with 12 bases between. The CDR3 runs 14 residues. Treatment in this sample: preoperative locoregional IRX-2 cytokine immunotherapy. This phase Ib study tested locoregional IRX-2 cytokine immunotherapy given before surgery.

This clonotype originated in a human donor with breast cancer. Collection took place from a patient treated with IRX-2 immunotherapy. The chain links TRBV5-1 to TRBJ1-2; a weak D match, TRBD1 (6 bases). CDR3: CASSLAAGDHGYTF. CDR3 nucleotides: TGCGCCAGCAGCTTGGCGGCAGGGGATCATGGCTACACCTTC.